Shown below are 9 T cell receptor beta chains from a single sample sequenced in a study of OX40 agonist ivuxolimab in advanced cancers. Repertoires were generated with immunoSEQ multiplex PCR, while TCRdb's copy carries only in-frame clones and drops some. The data show about 26,000 clones, with 85% seen just once and more than 25% held by the top ten. The sample consisted of CD4+ or CD8+ T cells sorted from blood, taken in a trial of the OX40 agonist ivuxolimab. These receptors were collected from an adult with an advanced solid tumor such as melanoma, head and neck, liver or kidney cancer.

The chain has TRBV27 and TRBJ2-2, with D possibly TRBD2 on 6 matching bases. Germline V gives CDR1 MNHEY, CDR2 SMNVEV (reference sequence). The CDR3 is 15 amino acids. V lost 2 bases and J lost 7, with 14 bases in between. CDR3 protein: CASSLEVSGVGELFF. CDR3 DNA sequence: TGTGCCAGCAGTTTAGAGGTTTCGGGGGTCGGGGAGCTGTTTTTT.

The CDR3 sequence is CASSVSTGTEAFF. CDR3 bases: TGTGCCAGCAGTGTATCTACAGGGACTGAAGCTTTCTTT. The rearrangement links TRBV2 to TRBJ1-1, with D possibly TRBD1 on 6 matching bases. V was shortened by 4 bases and J by 5 bases, with 11 bases between the two germline ends. The CDR3 is 13 residues long. The germline V gene encodes CDR1 SNHLY and CDR2 FYNNEI.

The genes are TRBV19 and TRBJ1-1; D gene ambiguous. The germline V and J ends were trimmed by 5 bases and 3 bases, with 7 bases remaining between them. This CDR3 is 12 amino acids long. Per germline, CDR1 LNHDA and CDR2 SQIVND (reference sequence). This CDR3 is CASSLGYTEAFF. DNA for the CDR3: TGTGCCAGTAGTCTGGGATACACTGAAGCTTTCTTT.

This sequence joins TRBV5-2 and TRBJ2-7. TRBV5-2 counts as a pseudogene. CDR3 length equals 12 residues. DNA for the CDR3: TGTGCCAGCAGCACCGTATCCTACGAGCAGTACTTC. Translation gives CASSTVSYEQYF.

The rearrangement links TRBV9 to TRBJ2-1; 10 nucleotides align to TRBD1. V shed 3 bases, J shed 8 bases, and the junction held 8 bases outside the gene matches. The CDR3 has 15 amino acids. Germline V gives CDR1 SGDLS, CDR2 YYNGEE. CDR3 in DNA: TGTGCCAGCAGCGCCGGGACAGGGGTGGGTTATGAGCAGTTCTTC. This gives the protein CASSAGTGVGYEQFF.

The chain employs TRBV9 and TRBJ2-7, with a tentative D call TRBD1 (6 bases). The CDR3 spans 13 residues. Germline values: CDR1 SGDLS, CDR2 YYNGEE. V gave up 4 bases and J gave up 4 bases, with 12 bases separating them. CDR3: CASSSSQGYEQYF. The CDR3 region has the DNA TGTGCCAGCAGCTCCAGCCAGGGGTACGAGCAGTACTTC. Supplemented by reference TRBV9 and TRBJ2-7, the full variable domain reads DSGVTQTPKHLITATGQRVTLRCSPRSGDLSVYWYQQSLDQGLQFLIQYYNGEERAKGNILERFSAQQFPDLHSELNLSSLELGDSALYFCASSSSQGYEQYFGPGTRLTVT.

V and J are TRBV7-9 and TRBJ1-4; TRBD1 matches 7 bases. Germline V CDR1 and CDR2: SEHNR, FQNEAQ (reference sequence). The CDR3 has 15 amino acids. V shed 1 base and J 8 bases; nucleotides not matched to a gene: 7. CDR3 bases: TGTGCCAGCAGCTTAGGATCAGGGGGGATAGAAAAACTGTTTTTT. As protein: CASSLGSGGIEKLFF.

The chain carries TRBV6-6 and TRBJ1-3; 9 bases align to TRBD1. The J segment lost 3 bases and the V segment lost 2 bases, leaving 5 bases of the junction unmatched. CDR1 and CDR2 from the germline V gene are MNHNY and SVGAGI (reference sequence). This CDR3 region has 16 residues. The CDR3 sequence: CASSYPQTGGGNTIYF. In nucleotides, the CDR3 is TGTGCCAGCAGTTACCCGCAGACAGGGGGTGGAAACACCATATATTTT.

The genes are TRBV4-3 and TRBJ1-2; TRBD1 is a possible D gene (5 bases). Trimming cost V 0 bases and J 5 bases, with 13 bases left between them. This CDR3 is built from 15 residues. Looked up from germline, CDR1 is LGHNA and CDR2 is YSLEER. CDR3 region: CASSQDRGDSYGYTF. The CDR3 region has the DNA TGCGCCAGCAGCCAAGATCGGGGGGATTCGTATGGCTACACCTTC.